This T cell receptor (beta chain) was obtained from a study of OX40 agonist ivuxolimab in advanced cancers. Study observations and caveats: CD8+ T cells (on average) carried more expanded clones than CD4+ T cells.

This clone was recorded a few times. Its target is unknown. Clones were sequenced by immunoSEQ multiplex PCR, and TCRdb holds only the in-frame ones, with some missing. The sample consists of tens of thousands of clones, roughly 84% of them appearing once. The sequence derives from an adult with an advanced solid tumor such as melanoma, head and neck, liver or kidney cancer. The input for sequencing was CD4+ or CD8+ T cells sorted from blood, taken in a trial of the OX40 agonist ivuxolimab.

The CDR3 coding sequence is TGTGCCAGCTCACCAGACAGATCAGATACGCAGTATTTT. This gives the protein CASSPDRSDTQYF. This sequence joins TRBV18 and TRBJ2-3, with D perhaps matching TRBD1 (5 bases). Looked up from germline, CDR1 is KGHSH and CDR2 is LQKENI. V shed 2 bases and J shed 4 bases, with 7 bases lying between them. This CDR3 spans 13 amino acids.